The T cell receptor (beta chain) described here comes from a study of response to subunit inactivated influenza vaccine. From the RT-PCR reads, TCRdb called clonotypes with MiXCR, one entry per CDR3 protein. The sample has about 540,000 distinct CDR3 sequences, 20% to 25% seen once; the top ten hold 2.5% to 3%. The CDR3 covers 13 residues. V was trimmed by 10 bases and J by 2 bases, leaving 12 bases between them. This clonotype was recorded a few times. These data were likewise used in another study, on T cells expressing NK-cell markers. In that study: UMIs accompanied the 5'RACE template switching by which TCR beta cDNA was made. Sequencing of TCR beta repertoires drew on sorted CD3+CD56+NKG2C+, CD3+CD56+NKG2C- and CD3+CD56-NKG2C+ T cells. Alpha-beta TCR T cells were the sole sorting target in several experiments, owing to an anti-gamma-delta TCR antibody. Where several donors were concerned, these clonotypes also led the CD3+CD56-NKG2C+ fraction.

The chain is built from TRBV12-3 or TRBV12-4 and TRBJ2-1; possible D gene TRBD2, 5 bases. This material consisted of CD4+ T cells sorted from PBMCs, taken 11 to 12 days after vaccination. The receptor's source is a man aged 45 to 65 who received an inactivated influenza vaccine. The CDR3 nucleotides are TGTGCCACCCTGGACTTCCCCTACAATGAGCAGTTCTTC. Residues: CATLDFPYNEQFF.